Sequencing of this TCR beta chain was carried out in a study of cytomegalovirus exposure and HLA in healthy donors. Overall study results and limits: The dataset shows that most TCR sequences were rare, while some public TCRs occurred in many donors. Some V segments could not be told apart, so they were left out, TRBV6-2 and TRBV6-3 among them.

Germline V gene sequence: CDR1 LNHNV, CDR2 YYDKDF (reference sequence). Trimming removed 4 bases from V and 7 bases from J; junction bases left unmatched: 5. The length of the CDR3 is 14 residues. The study ran its PCR with 60 Vbeta and 13 Jbeta primers. The method was immunoSEQ multiplex PCR; TCRdb's version includes in-frame clones alone and lacks a portion of them. The table includes around 170,000 clones, approximately 82% detected once. On this clone: Its antigen remains unknown.

Input material: PBMCs. This rearrangement joins TRBV15 to TRBJ2-7, with TRBD1 matching 12 bases. The TCR was taken from a male donor in good health and CMV-seronegative. CDR3 coding DNA: TGTGCCACCAGCACCCGGGACAGGGGGCGTGAGCAGTACTTC. This sequence encodes CATSTRDRGREQYF. Supplemented by reference TRBV15 and TRBJ2-7, the full variable domain reads DAMVIQNPRYQVTQFGKPVTLSCSQTLNHNVMYWYQQKSSQAPKLLFHYYDKDFNNEADTPDNFQSRRPNTSFCFLDIRSPGLGDTAMYLCATSTRDRGREQYFGPGTRLTVT.